This section outlines one TCR beta chain sequence together with its context. It has no known antigen specificity. Base qualities are not recorded, but no much larger clone differs from it by a single base. Deletion took 6 bases off V and 2 bases off J, with a span of 14 bases between the germline ends. CDR1 and CDR2, per the germline V gene (reference sequence), are LNHNV and YYDKDF. Measured from the cysteine to the phenylalanine, the CDR3 is 14 residues long. The CDR3 DNA has 42 bases and is translated from base 1. TCRbeta CDR3 regions were sequenced with the immunoSEQ Assay. After extraction, genomic DNA underwent amplification by bias-controlled multiplex PCR, followed by high-throughput sequencing. On the authors' methods: To quantify the absolute abundance of every unique TCRbeta CDR3 region, sequences were collapsed and filtered. T cell fraction was estimated by normalization of TCRbeta template counts to usable DNA, with usable DNA being measured through amplification of reference genes present in all nucleated cells. Repertoire TCRs were annotated as SARS-CoV-2-specific when V gene, CDR3 amino acid sequence and J gene were exactly matched to a known reactive TCR set. The reference SARS-CoV-2 TCR set was obtained from MIRA and was filtered for enrichment in COVID-19-positive ImmuneCODE repertoires, whereby public or cross-reactive TCRs were removed. Drawing on the MIRA antigens, annotated TCRs were analysed further at the level of specific ORF or position within ORF. Breadth was defined as annotated unique rearrangements over total unique productive rearrangements; depth was the summed frequency of those rearrangements. TCR breadth was compared between groups using two-sided Wilcoxon rank-sum tests. TCRdb mirrors the immuneACCESS table, restricted to in-frame sequences. Some clones are absent from its copies; in checked studies, under half trace to an unresolved V gene, and the reason for the others is unknown. For V, J and clone size, that table is used; D and trimming come from the DNA. The sample profile shows approximately 350,000 clones; around 86% of them were found once. 3.4% of the sample rests with the top ten.

These data are taken from a study of Ad26.COV2.S vaccination and SARS-CoV-2 variants (dated by TCRdb to the early 2020s). About the study as a whole: Vaccine-arm donors were drawn from COV1001, a multicentre, randomized, double-blind, placebo-controlled phase I-IIa trial of Ad26.COV2.S in healthy adults. Ad26.COV2.S was administered intramuscularly at 5 x 10^10 or 1 x 10^11 viral particles, either as a single shot or as two shots given 56 days apart. Sequencing of the TCRbeta repertoire served to evaluate the specificity and breadth of SARS-CoV-2-reactive T cell receptors following Ad26.COV2.S vaccination. A total of around 32 samples were included in the TCR-sequenced set, comprising about 20 Ad26.COV2.S vaccine recipients, 5 placebo recipients and 8 SARS-CoV-2 convalescent individuals. Trial participants were randomized into five groups of five: low-dose or high-dose Ad26.COV2.S given once or twice, or placebo on both occasions. Investigators did not know the trial group allocation while performing experiments and assessing outcomes.

What the authors observed across the whole study: The authors noted that the TCR breadth and depth analyses may have underestimated total T cell responses. After vaccination, substantial breadth of spike-specific CD8+ and CD4+ T cell responses was reported. Higher spike-specific TCR breadth was observed in Ad26.COV2.S recipients than in placebo recipients (P = 0.0014). Comparable non-spike TCR breadth was observed between vaccine and placebo recipients, consistent with only spike being contained in the vaccine. Comparing responses between vaccine doses or regimens was not something the study was powered to do.

The intended sense of this specimen's treatment or condition label: around 19 received Ad26.COV2.S at low or high dose, single or two shots; five or six received placebo; per-sample allocation not given. Repertoires of vaccine and placebo recipients were sequenced from samples taken on day 63 after the first injection. Between 29 July and 7 August 2020, Cohort 1b enrolled about two dozen adults aged 18-55 years at one site in Boston, USA. As a vaccine, Ad26.COV2.S was a replication-incompetent adenovirus type 26 vector that expressed a prefusion-stabilized SARS-CoV-2 spike protein derived from the original Wuhan strain.

The V and J segments used are TRBV15 and TRBJ2-7; the D gene cannot be resolved beyond TRBD1 or TRBD2, each matching 5 bases. The TCR originated in a person between 18 and 65 years old who received the Ad26.COV2.S COVID-19 vaccine or a placebo. The sequenced sample was peripheral blood, obtained in a trial of Ad26.COV2.S vaccine versus placebo. In nucleotides, the sequence is TGTGCCACCAGTCCTCGGGGACGAACCTACGAGCAGTACTTC. It codes for CATSPRGRTYEQYF. Here the CDR3 is joined to the reference TRBV15 and TRBJ2-7 genes, and the full variable domain is: DAMVIQNPRYQVTQFGKPVTLSCSQTLNHNVMYWYQQKSSQAPKLLFHYYDKDFNNEADTPDNFQSRRPNTSFCFLDIRSPGLGDTAMYLCATSPRGRTYEQYFGPGTRLTVT.